A single sample gave rise to the 9 T cell receptor beta chains below, sequenced in a study of CD8 T cells in ankylosing spondylitis. These receptors' antigens are unknown. Study results and limitations: In ankylosing spondylitis blood, a motif of about eight highly homologous TCR beta variants appeared characteristic.

One entry per CDR3 protein, called by TCRdb with MiXCR from the 5' RACE reads. The data show approximately 520,000 distinct CDR3 sequences, under 5.5% seen once. Material for sequencing was blood, either unsorted or a sorted T cell fraction (not recorded which). These receptors were collected from a male donor with ankylosing spondylitis.

This clonotype was detected a few times. The chain links TRBV9 to TRBJ1-2, with D unresolved. This CDR3 contains 15 residues. V shed 4 bases and J shed 3 bases, with 16 bases lying between them. Per germline, CDR1 SGDLS and CDR2 YYNGEE. This chain's CDR3 is CASSRLTSLDYGYTF. The DNA for the CDR3 is TGTGCCAGCAGCAGACTGACATCGTTGGACTATGGCTACACCTTC.

This clonotype was counted a few times. J is TRBJ2-7 and V is TRBV2; tentatively, D is TRBD1 (6 bases). The CDR3 runs to 14 residues. V was shortened by 3 bases and J by 0 bases, with 9 bases between the two germline ends. Germline-derived CDR1 and CDR2 are SNHLY and FYNNEI. DNA of the CDR3: TGTGCCAGCAGTGATCAGGGGAACTCCTACGAGCAGTACTTC. It specifies CASSDQGNSYEQYF.

This clonotype showed up just a few times. V usage is TRBV11-2 and J usage is TRBJ1-1; 8 bases are a match to TRBD1. After removal of 4 bases from V and 6 bases from J, the junction contained 10 bases not matched to a gene. This CDR3 is 15 amino acids long. Germline CDR1 and CDR2: SGHAT and FQNNGV. CDR3 in DNA: TGTGCCAGCAGCTCCCGATACCAGGGGGCTTCTGAAGCTTTCTTT. It is translated as CASSSRYQGASEAFF. Filled out from reference TRBV11-2 and TRBJ1-1, the complete variable domain reads EAGVAQSPRYKIIEKRQSVAFWCNPISGHATLYWYQQILGQGPKLLIQFQNNGVVDDSQLPKDRFSAERLKGVDSTLKIQPAKLEDSAVYLCASSSRYQGASEAFFGQGTRLTVV.

This clonotype came up a few times. This chain links TRBV11-2 with TRBJ2-3, with no clear D. The CDR3 runs to 15 residues. V was shortened by 4 bases and J by 9 bases, with 20 bases between the two germline ends. Per germline, CDR1 SGHAT and CDR2 FQNNGV. Here the CDR3 reads CASSSGPPMFRTQYF. The CDR3 DNA sequence: TGTGCCAGCAGCTCGGGCCCCCCCATGTTTCGGACGCAGTATTTT. Full variable domain (rest looked up from reference TRBV11-2 and TRBJ2-3): EAGVAQSPRYKIIEKRQSVAFWCNPISGHATLYWYQQILGQGPKLLIQFQNNGVVDDSQLPKDRFSAERLKGVDSTLKIQPAKLEDSAVYLCASSSGPPMFRTQYFGPGTRLTVL.

In this sample, this clonotype turned up many times. The CDR3 is CATKTGEPYEQYF. The CDR3 DNA is TGTGCCACCAAGACAGGGGAACCCTACGAGCAGTACTTC. This chain uses TRBV18 with TRBJ2-7, with TRBD1 matching 8 bases. This CDR3 has 13 residues. J gave up 2 bases and V 10 bases, and 7 bases lay outside the gene matches. CDR1 KGHSH and CDR2 LQKENI come from the germline V gene.

At least ten counts were recorded for this clonotype. This chain links TRBV9 with TRBJ2-1; TRBD2 is a possible D gene (6 bases). The V gene's germline CDR1 is SGDLS and CDR2 YYNGEE. The CDR3 is 13 residues long. V dropped 5 bases and J dropped 5 bases, with 11 bases sitting between them. The CDR3 region is CASSLRRDNEQFF. The CDR3 nucleotides are TGTGCCAGCAGTCTCCGGAGGGACAATGAGCAGTTCTTC.

This clonotype was detected many times. The V call is TRBV9, the J call TRBJ1-6; TRBD1 agrees at 8 bases. Germline CDR1 is SGDLS and CDR2 is YYNGEE. The trim removed 4 bases at V and 6 bases at J, leaving 6 bases unmatched. The CDR3 consists of 15 residues. CDR3 region: CASSTQDRANSPLHF. The CDR3 bases are TGTGCCAGCAGCACCCAGGACAGGGCTAATTCACCCCTCCACTTT.

This chain links TRBV5-1 with TRBJ2-1; TRBD1 matches 7 bases. CDR1 is SGHRS and CDR2 is YFSETQ in the germline V gene. V lost 4 bases and J lost 3; bases outside the gene matches: 7. The CDR3 has 15 residues. The CDR3 DNA reads TGCGCCAGCAGCGTCCGGGACAGCAACTACAATGAGCAGTTCTTC. Protein sequence: CASSVRDSNYNEQFF.

This clonotype was seen at least ten times. The rearrangement links TRBV7-2 to TRBJ1-5, with 7 bases that match TRBD1. J was trimmed by 5 bases and V by 5 bases; bases with no gene match: 3. Germline CDR1 and CDR2: SGHTA and FQGNSA. The CDR3 spans 13 residues. The CDR3 nucleotides read TGTGCCAGCAGCACAGGGGTCGATCAGCCCCAGCATTTT. As protein: CASSTGVDQPQHF.